The 20 T cell receptor beta chains given below trace back to one sample, sequenced in a study of blood T cell repertoires in COVID-19. The repertoire was sequenced with immunoSEQ multiplex PCR; TCRdb's copy has only in-frame clones and lacks some. The data contain 430,000 or so clones, roughly 90% of them singletons. Sequenced: PBMCs or T cells enriched from blood (not recorded which). The source of these receptors is a woman in her thirties or forties who had recovered from COVID-19.

This chain connects TRBV10-2 to TRBJ2-2; TRBD1 might be the D (6 bases). The germline V gene has CDR1 WSHSY and CDR2 SAAADI. The CDR3 has 16 residues. V was clipped by 6 bases and J by 2 bases, with 16 bases between them. CDR3 in DNA: TGCGCCAGCAGCCTGGGACACCTCCCTAACACCGGGGAGCTGTTTTTT. Translation: CASSLGHLPNTGELFF.

The chain carries TRBV6-5 and TRBJ1-1; TRBD1 matches at 7 bases. After removal of 8 bases from V and 6 bases from J, the junction contained 9 bases not matched to a gene. CDR1 and CDR2 (germline): MNHEY, SVGAGI. This CDR3 spans 13 amino acids. CDR3 loop: CASGNNRGPEAFF. The CDR3 DNA reads TGTGCCAGCGGAAATAACAGGGGCCCTGAAGCTTTCTTT.

The rearrangement joins TRBV5-1 to TRBJ2-5, with a tentative D call TRBD2 (6 bases). Germline V lookup: CDR1 SGHRS, CDR2 YFSETQ. The V end was cut by 0 bases, the J end by 7 bases, with 13 bases between. The CDR3 has 14 amino acids. CDR3 DNA: TGCGCCAGCAGCTTGGGGACGGGAGAGGTGACCCAGTACTTC. Its protein is CASSLGTGEVTQYF.

V and J are TRBV18 and TRBJ2-7; TRBD2 agrees at 9 bases. Trimming cost V 5 bases and J 6 bases; bases outside gene matches: 2. Germline V gene data show CDR1 as KGHSH and CDR2 as LQKENI. CDR3 size: 12 residues. The CDR3 here is CASSGGRGEQYF. The CDR3, as DNA: TGTGCCAGCTCAGGCGGGAGGGGCGAGCAGTACTTC.

The chain recombines TRBV19 with TRBJ2-3; 9 bases are shared with TRBD2. Germline trimming cut 10 bases from V and 2 bases from J; bases unmatched to any gene: 10. CDR1 is LNHDA and CDR2 is SQIVND in the germline V gene (reference sequence). CDR3 size: 15 residues. For the CDR3, the DNA is TGTGCCACCAAAAGCCTAGCGGGGTACACAGATACGCAGTATTTT. This translates into CATKSLAGYTDTQYF.

The chain couples TRBV18 to TRBJ2-1; 10 bases are shared with TRBD2. Losses at the gene ends were 0 bases for V and 6 bases for J; bases not matched to a gene: 5. Germline V lookup: CDR1 KGHSH, CDR2 LQKENI. The CDR3 has 16 residues. CDR3 amino acids: CASSPPSGRAGNEQFF. CDR3 sequence (DNA): TGTGCCAGCTCACCACCGAGCGGGAGGGCCGGCAATGAGCAGTTCTTC.

The rearrangement joins TRBV7-2 to TRBJ1-3; the match to TRBD1 covers 7 bases. CDR3 length: 16 residues. Germline V lookup: CDR1 SGHTA, CDR2 FQGNSA. With 1 base clipped from V and 0 bases from J, the junction kept 3 bases outside the gene matches. The CDR3 sequence is CASSLDRGLSGNTIYF. The CDR3 DNA follows: TGTGCCAGCAGCTTAGACAGGGGCCTCTCTGGAAACACCATATATTTT. Drawing the rest from reference TRBV7-2 and TRBJ1-3, the complete variable domain is GAGVSQSPSNKVTEKGKDVELRCDPISGHTALYWYRQSLGQGLEFLIYFQGNSAPDKSGLPSDRFSAERTGGSVSTLTIQRTQQEDSAVYLCASSLDRGLSGNTIYFGEGSWLTVV.

This rearrangement joins TRBV5-4 to TRBJ2-3; D not resolved. Looked up from germline, CDR1 is SGHNT and CDR2 is YYREEE (reference sequence). The CDR3 is made up of 15 amino acids. Deletions cut 4 bases from V and 0 bases from J, with 12 bases between. For the CDR3, the DNA is TGTGCCAGCAGCCCTGACACTCGAAGCACAGATACGCAGTATTTT. Translated, it gives CASSPDTRSTDTQYF.

J is TRBJ2-2 and V is TRBV10-1, with 10 positions matching TRBD1. This CDR3 region has 13 residues. Trimming removed 8 bases from V and 5 bases from J; junction bases left unmatched: 2. Germline V gene data show CDR1 as WNHNN and CDR2 as SYGVQD (reference sequence). The CDR3 DNA reads as TGCGCCAGCTGGGACAGGGGTACCGGGGAGCTGTTTTTT. Translated: CASWDRGTGELFF.

About this clone: The junction and the germline gene differ at one end; a read error may be behind it. The V gene is TRBV7-7, the J gene TRBJ1-1, with D possibly TRBD1 on 6 matching bases. The CDR3 runs to 16 residues. The V gene's germline CDR1 is SSHAT and CDR2 FNYEAQ (reference sequence). The CDR3 is CASSLLTGPLDTEAFF. CDR3 nucleotide sequence: TGTGCTAGCAGCTTGTTGACAGGCCCATTGGACACTGAAGCTTTCTTT.

The V gene is TRBV5-5, the J gene TRBJ2-3, with D hard to call. Trimming took off 1 base at V and 0 bases at J, with 6 bases between the two ends. There are 14 residues in the CDR3. Germline CDR1 is SGHKS and CDR2 is YYEKEE (reference sequence). The CDR3 region is CASSLPTSTDTQYF. The CDR3 DNA reads TGTGCCAGCAGCTTGCCGACTAGCACAGATACGCAGTATTTT.

V is TRBV4-2 and J is TRBJ1-5; 8 nucleotides line up with TRBD1. The germline CDR1 and CDR2 sequences are LGHNA and YNFKEQ. The CDR3 has 16 residues. Losses at the gene ends were 1 base for V and 7 bases for J; bases not matched to a gene: 9. The CDR3 reads CASSQVDRGSRQPQHF. The CDR3 nucleotides read TGTGCCAGCAGCCAAGTTGACAGGGGTTCACGGCAGCCCCAGCATTTT.

V and J are TRBV24-1 and TRBJ1-2, with 8 bases lining up with TRBD1. This CDR3 contains 14 residues. CDR1 and CDR2 (germline): KGHDR, SFDVKD. J lost 4 bases, V lost 3 bases, and 3 bases had no gene match. The CDR3 sequence is CATSDRGQGYGYTF. The DNA of the CDR3 is TGTGCCACCAGTGATCGCGGACAGGGCTATGGCTACACCTTC.

The V and J genes are TRBV12-5 and TRBJ2-3; possibly TRBD1 for D (6 bases). CDR3 length: 16 residues. CDR1 and CDR2 (germline): LGHNT, FRNRAP. Trimming took 0 bases from V and 6 from J, leaving 16 bases between them. CDR3 protein: CASGLVTGGAADTQYF. For the CDR3, the DNA is TGTGCTAGTGGTTTGGTAACTGGGGGCGCGGCGGATACGCAGTATTTT.

This rearrangement joins TRBV6-2 or TRBV6-3 to TRBJ2-7; D might be TRBD2 (6 bases). CDR3 length equals 16 residues. Trimming took off 5 bases at V and 1 base at J, with 18 bases between the two ends. Germline CDR1 MNHEY, CDR2 SVGEGT. CDR3 protein: CASSRLLSGGSYEQYF. For the CDR3, the DNA is TGTGCCAGCAGTAGACTTCTCTCCGGAGGGTCCTACGAGCAGTACTTC.

As for this clone: Distinct nucleotide sequences in the sample also encode this CDR3. The V call is TRBV7-9, the J call TRBJ2-3; tentatively, D is TRBD1 (6 bases). CDR3 size: 14 residues. Germline V gene sequence: CDR1 SEHNR, CDR2 FQNEAQ (reference sequence). V was pared by 3 bases and J by 0 bases, with 7 bases between. The CDR3 DNA reads as TGTGCCAGCAGCTTGACAGGAAGCACAGATACGCAGTATTTT. It specifies CASSLTGSTDTQYF.

This clone turned up a few times. J is TRBJ2-2 and V is TRBV6-2 or TRBV6-3; 8 nucleotides agree with TRBD1. This CDR3 region has 19 residues. CDR1 is MNHEY, CDR2 SVGEGT, per germline. V shed 0 bases and J 4 bases; nucleotides not matched to a gene: 13. The CDR3 sequence: CASSYSKQGQGVSTGELFF. CDR3 coding DNA: TGTGCCAGCAGTTACTCGAAACAAGGACAGGGTGTGAGCACCGGGGAGCTGTTTTTT.

The chain is built from TRBV9 and TRBJ2-5; no firm D call. The V gene's germline CDR1 is SGDLS and CDR2 YYNGEE. V dropped 3 bases and J dropped 2 bases, with 11 bases sitting between them. The CDR3 covers 14 residues. The CDR3 loop reads CASSASRAQETQYF. The CDR3 coding sequence is TGTGCCAGCAGCGCGAGTAGAGCTCAAGAGACCCAGTACTTC.

The chain has TRBV5-1 and TRBJ2-2, with 7 bases aligning to TRBD1. The CDR3 is 14 residues long. Per the germline V gene, CDR1 is SGHRS and CDR2 is YFSETQ. Trimming took 4 bases from V and 4 from J; bases not matched to a gene: 4. The CDR3: CASSGTESTGELFF. CDR3 bases: TGCGCCAGCAGCGGGACAGAATCCACCGGGGAGCTGTTTTTT.

The J gene is TRBJ1-1, the V gene TRBV19; D uncertain. The CDR3 is made up of 13 amino acids. V lost 7 bases and J lost 5, with 14 bases in between. Germline CDR1 is LNHDA and CDR2 is SQIVND (reference sequence). Written as DNA, the CDR3 is TGTGCCAGTACCCGGAGGTCCGGGACTGAAGCTTTCTTT. It yields the protein CASTRRSGTEAFF. Complete variable domain (other parts from reference TRBV19 and TRBJ1-1): DGGITQSPKYLFRKEGQNVTLSCEQNLNHDAMYWYRQDPGQGLRLIYYSQIVNDFQKGDIAEGYSVSREKKESFPLTVTSAQKNPTAFYLCASTRRSGTEAFFGQGTRLTVV.